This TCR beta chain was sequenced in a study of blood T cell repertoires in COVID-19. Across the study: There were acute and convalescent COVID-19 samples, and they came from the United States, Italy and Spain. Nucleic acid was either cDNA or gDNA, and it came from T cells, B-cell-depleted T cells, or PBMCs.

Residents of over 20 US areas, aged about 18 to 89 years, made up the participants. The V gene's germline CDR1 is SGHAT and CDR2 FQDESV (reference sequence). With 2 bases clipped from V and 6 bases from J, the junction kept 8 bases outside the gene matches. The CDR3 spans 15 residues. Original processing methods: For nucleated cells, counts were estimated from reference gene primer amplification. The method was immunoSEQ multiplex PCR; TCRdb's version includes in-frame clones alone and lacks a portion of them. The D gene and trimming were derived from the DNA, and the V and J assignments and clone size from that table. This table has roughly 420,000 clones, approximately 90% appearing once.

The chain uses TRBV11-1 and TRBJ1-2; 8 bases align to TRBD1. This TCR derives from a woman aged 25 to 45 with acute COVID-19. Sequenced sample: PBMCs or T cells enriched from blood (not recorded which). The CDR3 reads CASSLSDRGQHGYTF. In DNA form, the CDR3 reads TGTGCCAGCAGCTTAAGCGACAGGGGACAACATGGCTACACCTTC.